The 19 T cell receptor beta chains in this list originate from one sample, sequenced in a study of shared T cell receptors in the human thymus (dated by TCRdb to about 2021). Library creation used the immunoSEQ multiplex PCR assay. Here the immuneACCESS table is served through TCRdb, limited to in-frame sequences with V and J called. Missing clones are a known gap in these copies; in checked studies unresolved V genes cover under half, and the rest lacks a known reason. The table for this sample lists about 660,000 clones; 88% of them were counted only once. 0.0095% to 0.011% of the sample is in the top ten clones. These data were also reused for a study on human thymus T cells.

Sequencing was performed on thymocytes. The receptor source for this set is a boy under two years old with a congenital heart defect. Donor details come from another sample of the same person, matched by shared clones.

The CDR3 DNA follows: TGTGCCAGCAGTGAACTAGCGGGAAGTCGGTACGAGCAGTACTTC. It is translated as CASSELAGSRYEQYF. V and J are TRBV6-1 and TRBJ2-7; 9 bases are a match to TRBD2. V lost 2 bases, J lost 4 bases, and 6 bases stayed unmatched. Germline CDR1 MNHNS, CDR2 SASEGT. The CDR3 spans 15 residues.

The chain recombines TRBV6-5 with TRBJ2-7; D possibly corresponds to TRBD2 (5 bases). Deletions cut 6 bases from V and 4 bases from J, with 19 bases between. CDR1 and CDR2 from the germline V gene are MNHEY and SVGAGI. The CDR3 is 15 amino acids. CDR3 nucleotides: TGTGCCAGCAGCCCCGGACTGCCTAGAGAGTACGAGCAGTACTTC. It translates to CASSPGLPREYEQYF.

The rearrangement links TRBV2 to TRBJ1-5, with D tentatively TRBD1 (6 bases). The V gene's germline CDR1 is SNHLY and CDR2 FYNNEI. The CDR3 has 14 amino acids. The V and J ends lost 7 bases and 1 base respectively, with 11 bases between them. The CDR3 bases are TGTGCCAGCAAGAGGCAGGGGAGCAATCAGCCCCAGCATTTT. This gives the protein CASKRQGSNQPQHF.

The genes are TRBV7-3 and TRBJ2-7; 11 nucleotides align to TRBD2. Germline loops: CDR1 SGHTA, CDR2 FQGTGA. The CDR3 contains 15 residues. J lost 5 bases, V lost 2 bases, and 5 bases had no gene match. The CDR3 region has the DNA TGTGCCAGCAGCTTAGAGGGACTAGCGGTTCACGAGCAGTACTTC. It yields the protein CASSLEGLAVHEQYF. The full variable domain, rest sourced from reference TRBV7-3 and TRBJ2-7, is GAGVSQTPSNKVTEKGKYVELRCDPISGHTALYWYRQSLGQGPEFLIYFQGTGAADDSGLPNDRFFAVRPEGSVSTLKIQRTERGDSAVYLCASSLEGLAVHEQYFGPGTRLTVT.

This rearrangement joins TRBV7-8 to TRBJ2-7, with 10 bases lining up with TRBD2. The CDR3 consists of 15 residues. CDR1 is SGHVS and CDR2 is FQNEAQ in the germline V gene. With 2 bases clipped from V and 3 bases from J, the junction kept 4 bases outside the gene matches. As DNA, the CDR3 is TGTGCCAGCAGCTTACAGCGGGAGGGCCTCTACGAGCAGTACTTC. Amino acid sequence: CASSLQREGLYEQYF.

The chain is built from TRBV27 and TRBJ2-7, with 12 bases fitting TRBD1. V dropped 5 bases and J dropped 5; count of bases not matched to a gene: 10. The V gene's germline CDR1 is MNHEY and CDR2 SMNVEV (reference sequence). The CDR3 is 16 amino acids. The CDR3 loop is CASSPGFGTGGDEQYF. As DNA, the CDR3 is TGTGCCAGCAGTCCGGGGTTCGGGACAGGGGGCGACGAGCAGTACTTC.

The rearrangement uses TRBV19 and TRBJ2-2; the D gene is possibly TRBD1 (6 bases). Germline V gives CDR1 LNHDA, CDR2 SQIVND (reference sequence). The CDR3 extends over 11 amino acids. The CDR3 region is CLQGHTGELFF. CDR3 nucleotides: TGTCTACAGGGACACACCGGGGAGCTGTTTTTT.

This clone was detected only once. This chain uses TRBV6-1 with TRBJ1-2; D not resolved. This CDR3 is built from 14 residues. Germline V lookup: CDR1 MNHNS, CDR2 SASEGT. V dropped 1 base and J dropped 5 bases, with 11 bases sitting between them. The CDR3 region has the DNA TGTGCCAGCAGTGAAGTGGGCAGGCCGTATGGCTACACCTTC. Translation: CASSEVGRPYGYTF.

The V call is TRBV7-2, the J call TRBJ2-1; 8 bases agree with TRBD1. Looked up from germline, CDR1 is SGHTA and CDR2 is FQGNSA. The CDR3 is 15 amino acids. Trimming cost V 2 bases and J 5 bases; bases outside gene matches: 5. CDR3 DNA sequence: TGTGCCAGCAGCTTACCCACGGACAGGGACAATGAGCAGTTCTTC. Its translation: CASSLPTDRDNEQFF.

J is TRBJ1-1 and V is TRBV10-3; unclear D gene. CDR3 length equals 15 residues. CDR1 ENHRY and CDR2 SYGVKD come from the germline V gene. V was trimmed by 3 bases and J by 1 base, leaving 12 bases between them. In DNA form, the CDR3 reads TGTGCCATCAGTGATGGGCCCGGAACGAACACTGAAGCTTTCTTT. It specifies CAISDGPGTNTEAFF.

The rearrangement links TRBV19 to TRBJ2-1, with 10 bases aligning to TRBD2. CDR1 and CDR2 from the germline V gene are LNHDA and SQIVND (reference sequence). This CDR3 has 16 amino acids. J was trimmed by 2 bases and V by 6 bases; bases with no gene match: 7. Here the CDR3 reads CASRSTSGSPYNEQFF. CDR3 DNA sequence: TGTGCCAGTAGGTCGACTAGCGGGTCCCCCTACAATGAGCAGTTCTTC.

This clone appeared once. CDR3 sequence: CASWSQGGDLDSYEQYF. CDR3 in DNA: TGTGCCAGCTGGAGCCAGGGGGGCGACTTGGACTCCTACGAGCAGTACTTC. The chain links TRBV2 to TRBJ2-7; perhaps TRBD1 as D (7 bases). Germline lookup yields CDR1 SNHLY and CDR2 FYNNEI. This CDR3 contains 17 residues. Trimming cost V 8 bases and J 0 bases, with 23 bases left between them.

The table lists this clone with a few counts. The rearrangement links TRBV27 to TRBJ1-2; 8 positions match TRBD1. The CDR3 extends over 14 amino acids. V gave up 6 bases and J gave up 3 bases; unmatched junction bases: 6. CDR1 MNHEY and CDR2 SMNVEV come from the germline V gene (reference sequence). The CDR3 bases are TGTGCCAGCAGCCACGGCAGGGGGCACTATGGCTACACCTTC. This gives the protein CASSHGRGHYGYTF.

This clone was seen once. This rearrangement joins TRBV13 to TRBJ2-7; 13 bases match TRBD2. Germline CDR1 PRHDT, CDR2 FYEKMQ (reference sequence). The CDR3 spans 16 residues. The junction had 8 bases not matched to a gene; V was cut back by 4 bases and J by 5 bases. The CDR3 protein is CASSSWTSGSYDEQYF. In nucleotides, the CDR3 is TGTGCCAGCAGCTCATGGACTAGCGGGAGTTACGACGAGCAGTACTTC.

This clone has a handful of counts. The genes are TRBV25-1 and TRBJ1-2; D perhaps matches TRBD1 (6 bases). The CDR3 length is 16 residues. Trimming removed 6 bases from V and 8 bases from J, with 25 bases in between. The germline CDR1 and CDR2 sequences are MGHDK and SYGVNS. The CDR3 coding sequence is TGTGCCAGCAGCCAAACCCAGGGCAGCCCAGGGGCCGGCTACACCTTC. Protein: CASSQTQGSPGAGYTF.

The J gene is TRBJ2-1, the V gene TRBV11-2; 7 bases line up with TRBD1. Germline CDR1 reads SGHAT; CDR2 reads FQNNGV. There are 17 residues in the CDR3. Trimming cost V 1 base and J 0 bases; bases outside gene matches: 6. The CDR3 sequence: CASSLGTGDSSYNEQFF. The CDR3 nucleotides are TGTGCCAGCAGCTTAGGCACAGGGGATTCCTCCTACAATGAGCAGTTCTTC.

The chain has TRBV5-8 and TRBJ2-1, with 11 nucleotides matching TRBD1. The CDR3 length is 15 residues. J gave up 4 bases and V 3 bases, and 3 bases lay outside the gene matches. Germline V gives CDR1 SGHTS, CDR2 YDEGEE. CDR3 sequence reads: CASSSGQGAYNEQFF. CDR3 DNA: TGTGCCAGCAGCTCCGGACAGGGGGCATACAATGAGCAGTTCTTC.

V is TRBV18 and J is TRBJ2-1, with TRBD2 as a possible D gene (5 bases). With 4 bases removed from V and 6 bases from J, the gap between germline ends came to 16 bases. This CDR3 is built from 15 residues. Germline V gene lookup returns CDR1 KGHSH and CDR2 LQKENI. CDR3 in DNA: TGTGCCAGCTCACTGCGTCCTCTAGCTGTCAATGAGCAGTTCTTC. Translation gives CASSLRPLAVNEQFF.

The chain uses TRBV5-6 and TRBJ2-1, with unresolved D. The germline V gene has CDR1 SGHDT and CDR2 YYEEEE. The CDR3 sequence is 14 residues long. V was pared by 0 bases and J by 10 bases, with 14 bases between. This chain's CDR3 is CASSLATEDAEQFF. In DNA, the CDR3 is TGTGCCAGCAGCTTGGCTACCGAGGATGCGGAGCAGTTCTTC.